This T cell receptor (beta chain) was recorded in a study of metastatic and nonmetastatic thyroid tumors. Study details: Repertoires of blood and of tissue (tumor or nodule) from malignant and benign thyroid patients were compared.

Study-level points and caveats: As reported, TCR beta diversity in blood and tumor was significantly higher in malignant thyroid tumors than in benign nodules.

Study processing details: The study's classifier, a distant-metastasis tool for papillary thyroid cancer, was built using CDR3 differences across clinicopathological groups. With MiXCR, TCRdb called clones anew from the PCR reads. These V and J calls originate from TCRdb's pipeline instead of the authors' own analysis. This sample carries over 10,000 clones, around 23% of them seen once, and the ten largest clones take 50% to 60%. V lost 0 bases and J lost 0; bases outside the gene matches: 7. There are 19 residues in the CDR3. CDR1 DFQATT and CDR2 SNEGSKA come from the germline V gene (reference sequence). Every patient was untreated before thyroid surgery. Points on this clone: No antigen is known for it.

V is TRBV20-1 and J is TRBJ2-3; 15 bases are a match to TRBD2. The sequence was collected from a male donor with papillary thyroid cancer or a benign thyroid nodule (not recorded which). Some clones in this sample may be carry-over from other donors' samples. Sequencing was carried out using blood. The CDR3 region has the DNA TGCAGTGCTAGAGAATCGGGACTAGCGGGGGGTCAGAGCACAGATACGCAGTATTTT. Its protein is CSARESGLAGGQSTDTQYF.